This entry is about one TCR beta chain. The entry originates in a study of blood T cell repertoires in COVID-19. Looking at the study overall: Nucleic acid was either cDNA or gDNA, and it came from T cells, B-cell-depleted T cells, or PBMCs.

The CDR3 extends over 13 amino acids. V lost 5 bases to trimming and J lost 7 bases, with 14 bases between them. The germline CDR1 and CDR2 sequences are MNHEY and SMNVEV (reference sequence). The age range of participants was about 18 to 100 years, with residence in about two dozen US areas. Participants' reported clinical history set cohort assignment. For recovered donors of Cohort 3, there were two negative PCRs, clearance, or symptom resolution. Profiled with immunoSEQ multiplex PCR; TCRdb holds only in-frame clones, not every one. The profile shows 250,000 to 350,000 clones, 80% to 90% of them singletons.

This receptor was identified in a woman in her 30s who had recovered from COVID-19. The chain is built from TRBV27 and TRBJ1-1; the D is unclear. The material sequenced was PBMCs or T cells enriched from blood (not recorded which). The CDR3 coding sequence is TGTGCCAGCAGTCCCCAGTGGTCAGGTGAAGCTTTCTTT. This encodes CASSPQWSGEAFF.